This paragraph reports one TCR beta chain. The naive CD8 subset, CD45RO-negative cells positively selected for CCR7, excluded terminally differentiated effector memory CD45RA+ cells. These data are taken from a study of shared clonotypes between healthy human individuals. Study-level background: Ranging from 18 to 49 in age, donors were two women and a few men.

The ends were cut back, 7 bases at V and 4 bases at J, with 10 bases in the middle. This CDR3 spans 12 amino acids. Per the germline V gene, CDR1 is LNHDA and CDR2 is SQIVND (reference sequence). Running of the assay took place at deep level. Several immunoSEQ plates received, in even portions, the genomic DNA of each subset. Assay used: immunoSEQ multiplex PCR; TCRdb lists only in-frame clones, some missing. The data contain 700,000 to 950,000 clones, roughly 96% of them seen just once; the ten biggest clones take up over 0.2%. This TCR was sampled from a man between 25 and 39 years old in good health. The rearrangement joins TRBV19 to TRBJ1-1; D perhaps matches TRBD1 (5 bases). The sequencing input was naive CD8+ T cells sorted from blood. The CDR3 DNA reads TGTGCCAGTAATCAGGGTCTCACTGAAGCTTTCTTT. This gives the protein CASNQGLTEAFF.